The 25 T cell receptor beta chains presented below share a single source sample, sequenced in a study of T cells in localized non-small cell lung cancer. Using immunoSEQ multiplex PCR, the repertoire was profiled, and TCRdb retains in-frame clones only, with some absent. The table shows tens of thousands of clones, with 85% to 90% occurring only once. The sequenced sample was peripheral blood, obtained before any cancer treatment. The receptors were gathered from a woman between 35 and 75 years old with stage I squamous cell lung carcinoma.

This chain uses TRBV5-1 with TRBJ2-5; 10 bases are shared with TRBD2. The germline V gene encodes CDR1 SGHRS and CDR2 YFSETQ. Trimming removed 0 bases from V and 1 base from J; junction bases left unmatched: 9. The CDR3 is 18 residues long. In DNA, the CDR3 is TGCGCCAGCAGCTTGGGATCTAGCGGGGGCTCAAGCCAAGAGACCCAGTACTTC. Residues: CASSLGSSGGSSQETQYF.

The chain employs TRBV2 and TRBJ1-5; unclear D gene. The CDR3 is made up of 15 amino acids. Trimming took off 7 bases at V and 5 bases at J, with 18 bases between the two ends. Germline CDR1 is SNHLY and CDR2 is FYNNEI. This CDR3 is CASMPGPGLYQPQHF. The CDR3 DNA reads TGTGCCAGCATGCCGGGCCCAGGCTTGTATCAGCCCCAGCATTTT.

A few counts support this clone. V usage is TRBV6-1 and J usage is TRBJ2-2; the D gene is possibly TRBD2 (5 bases). There are 14 residues in the CDR3. V gave up 6 bases and J gave up 0 bases, with 8 bases separating them. CDR1 is MNHNS, CDR2 SASEGT, per germline. CDR3 amino acids: CASREGSNTGELFF. CDR3 in DNA: TGTGCCAGCAGAGAGGGTTCGAACACCGGGGAGCTGTTTTTT.

V usage is TRBV7-2 and J usage is TRBJ2-5; TRBD2 agrees at 8 bases. Unmatched junction bases numbered 5, after V lost 3 bases and J lost 5 bases. The CDR3 has 14 amino acids. In germline, CDR1 is SGHTA, CDR2 FQGNSA. CDR3 in DNA: TGTGCCAGCAGCTTCGGGGGGGCCAGGGAGACCCAGTACTTC. This translates into CASSFGGARETQYF.

The CDR3 DNA reads as TGCGCCAGCAGCTTCCGGGGTCCCCAGTACGAGCAGTACTTC. As protein: CASSFRGPQYEQYF. V is TRBV5-1 and J is TRBJ2-7; weak D call: TRBD2 (5 bases). The V end lost 2 bases, the J end lost 4 bases, and 13 bases lay between the germline ends. The CDR3 loop spans 14 amino acids. Germline V lookup: CDR1 SGHRS, CDR2 YFSETQ. Supplemented by reference TRBV5-1 and TRBJ2-7, the full variable domain reads KAGVTQTPRYLIKTRGQQVTLSCSPISGHRSVSWYQQTPGQGLQFLFEYFSETQRNKGNFPGRFSGRQFSNSRSEMNVSTLELGDSALYLCASSFRGPQYEQYFGPGTRLTVT.

The V and J genes are TRBV7-6 and TRBJ2-5; 10 bases are a match to TRBD2. CDR3 size: 16 residues. Germline-derived CDR1 and CDR2 are SGHVS and FNYEAQ. The V and J ends lost 1 base and 1 base, in that order; junction bases with no gene match: 3. In DNA form, the CDR3 reads TGTGCCAGCAGCTTAGGCCTAGCGGGGGTCCAAGAGACCCAGTACTTC. Its translation is CASSLGLAGVQETQYF. The variable domain in full, completed from reference TRBV7-6 and TRBJ2-5, reads GAGVSQSPRYKVTKRGQDVALRCDPISGHVSLYWYRQALGQGPEFLTYFNYEAQQDKSGLPNDRFSAERPEGSISTLTIQRTEQRDSAMYRCASSLGLAGVQETQYFGPGTRLLVL.

The chain is built from TRBV10-3 and TRBJ1-2, with D possibly being TRBD1 (6 bases). Deletions cut 7 bases from V and 4 bases from J, with 19 bases between. Germline V gene sequence: CDR1 ENHRY, CDR2 SYGVKD. This CDR3 region has 15 residues. CDR3 sequence (DNA): TGTGCCATCACCACCCGGGACATCCCAGCCTATGGCTACACCTTC. Translated, it gives CAITTRDIPAYGYTF.

This chain links TRBV5-1 with TRBJ2-7, with a tentative D call TRBD2 (5 bases). The germline V and J ends were trimmed by 8 bases and 1 base, with 25 bases remaining between them. This CDR3 region has 17 residues. Germline loops: CDR1 SGHRS, CDR2 YFSETQ. The CDR3 reads CASAGGLLEVSSYEQYF. The CDR3 DNA follows: TGCGCCAGTGCGGGCGGACTCCTAGAAGTCAGTTCCTACGAGCAGTACTTC.

The chain has TRBV5-1 and TRBJ2-2; the D is unclear. Trimming stripped 0 bases from V and 7 bases from J, with 7 bases between. The germline V gene has CDR1 SGHRS and CDR2 YFSETQ. The CDR3 is 13 amino acids. This CDR3 reads CASSLAGHGELFF. Here the CDR3 DNA reads TGCGCCAGCAGCTTGGCCGGGCACGGGGAGCTGTTTTTT.

The V and J genes are TRBV2 and TRBJ2-3; TRBD1 matches 7 bases. The length of the CDR3 is 13 residues. CDR1 and CDR2 from the germline V gene are SNHLY and FYNNEI. J lost 4 bases, V lost 6 bases, and 4 bases had no gene match. CDR3 protein: CASSRGLADTQYF. In nucleotides, the CDR3 is TGTGCCAGCAGCAGGGGGTTGGCAGATACGCAGTATTTT.

The chain links TRBV14 to TRBJ2-7; D may correspond to TRBD1 or TRBD2 (5 bases each). Germline V CDR1 and CDR2: SGHDN, FVKESK. The CDR3 runs to 13 residues. V lost 6 bases, J lost 4 bases, and 13 bases lay in between. The CDR3 sequence: CASRRGVAYEQYF. The CDR3 DNA sequence: TGTGCCAGCAGGCGAGGGGTGGCATACGAGCAGTACTTC.

The J gene is TRBJ1-2, the V gene TRBV27, with D perhaps matching TRBD1 (6 bases). The CDR3 contains 20 residues. Trimming left V 5 bases short and J 3 bases short, with 31 bases between. Looked up from germline, CDR1 is MNHEY and CDR2 is SMNVEV (reference sequence). The CDR3 region is CASSPFWGGSPESVHYGYTF. In DNA form, the CDR3 reads TGTGCCAGCAGTCCCTTCTGGGGGGGCAGCCCGGAAAGCGTTCACTATGGCTACACCTTC.

CDR3 nucleotide sequence: TGCGCCAGCGGGACAGAACAATCCTACGAGCAGTACTTC. It translates to CASGTEQSYEQYF. This chain links TRBV5-1 with TRBJ2-7; 7 nucleotides line up with TRBD1. Germline lookup yields CDR1 SGHRS and CDR2 YFSETQ. Trimming took 7 bases from V and 1 from J; bases not matched to a gene: 5. The CDR3 is made up of 13 amino acids.

With regard to this clone: The sample carries other DNA sequences with the same CDR3. CDR3 loop: CASSGQGDYGYTF. The DNA of the CDR3 is TGTGCCAGCAGTGGGCAGGGCGACTATGGCTACACCTTC. This chain joins TRBV27 and TRBJ1-2; D is perhaps TRBD1 (5 bases). With 5 bases removed from V and 3 bases from J, the gap between germline ends came to 10 bases. This CDR3 comprises 13 residues. CDR1 is MNHEY, CDR2 SMNVEV, per germline (reference sequence).

This chain links TRBV6-1 with TRBJ1-2; TRBD1 might be the D (6 bases). V lost 6 bases, J lost 4 bases, and 9 bases lay in between. Germline-derived CDR1 and CDR2 are MNHNS and SASEGT. The CDR3 spans 12 residues. The CDR3 DNA follows: TGTGCCAGCAGGGACAGTCTCTATGGCTACACCTTC. Its protein is CASRDSLYGYTF.

The chain employs TRBV30 and TRBJ1-5, with D maybe TRBD1 (5 bases). Between the trimmed V and J ends, which lost 3 bases and 2 bases, there was a span of 14 bases. This CDR3 spans 15 amino acids. Germline CDR1 GTSNPN, CDR2 SVGIG (reference sequence). DNA for the CDR3: TGTGCCTGGAGCCACTTGGGGCCCGGCAATCAGCCCCAGCATTTT. This gives the protein CAWSHLGPGNQPQHF.

J is TRBJ1-2 and V is TRBV6-5, with 7 bases aligning to TRBD1. The CDR3 totals 13 residues. After removal of 6 bases from V and 8 bases from J, the junction contained 9 bases not matched to a gene. In germline, CDR1 is MNHEY, CDR2 SVGAGI. The CDR3: CASSMGLGQGYTF. As DNA, the CDR3 is TGTGCCAGCAGCATGGGTTTGGGACAGGGCTACACCTTC.

The rearrangement uses TRBV6-5 and TRBJ1-1, with 7 bases identical to TRBD1. Germline V gene lookup returns CDR1 MNHEY and CDR2 SVGAGI. The CDR3 runs 16 residues. V lost 0 bases, J lost 0 bases, and 4 bases stayed unmatched. CDR3 loop: CASSYSYRGMNTEAFF. CDR3 coding DNA: TGTGCCAGCAGTTACTCTTACAGGGGTATGAACACTGAAGCTTTCTTT.

The chain has TRBV5-1 and TRBJ1-3; D call uncertain. The CDR3 is 16 residues long. V lost 0 bases, J lost 0 bases, and 10 bases lay in between. CDR1 and CDR2 (germline): SGHRS, YFSETQ. CDR3 amino acids: CASSLDVGSSGNTIYF. The CDR3 DNA is TGCGCCAGCAGCTTGGATGTGGGGAGCTCTGGAAACACCATATATTTT.

This chain uses TRBV6-5 with TRBJ2-5; tentatively, D is TRBD1 or TRBD2 (7 bases each). V was clipped by 6 bases and J by 5 bases, with 19 bases between them. The CDR3 is made up of 15 amino acids. Germline CDR1 and CDR2: MNHEY and SVGAGI. The CDR3 reads CASRGGTALWETQYF. The CDR3 bases are TGTGCCAGCAGGGGAGGGACAGCTTTGTGGGAGACCCAGTACTTC.

The rearrangement joins TRBV18 to TRBJ1-2; possible D gene TRBD1, 5 bases. The CDR3 has 13 amino acids. The V gene lost 6 bases and the J gene lost 3 bases, with 11 bases spanning the gap. Germline assignment: CDR1 KGHSH and CDR2 LQKENI. The CDR3 reads CASSVGRDYGYTF. CDR3 nucleotide sequence: TGTGCCAGCTCGGTGGGCAGGGACTATGGCTACACCTTC.

V gene TRBV5-4 combines with J gene TRBJ1-2; the D gene is possibly TRBD1 (5 bases). The CDR3 has 14 amino acids. Per germline, CDR1 SGHNT and CDR2 YYREEE (reference sequence). V lost 4 bases, J lost 8 bases, and 18 bases lay in between. The CDR3 nucleotides read TGTGCCAGCAGCACCGGGACCTCACCGGAGGGCTACACCTTC. This codes for CASSTGTSPEGYTF.

This chain uses TRBV5-1 with TRBJ2-2; D is perhaps TRBD1 (5 bases). V lost 4 bases, J lost 7 bases, and 14 bases lay in between. Germline values: CDR1 SGHRS, CDR2 YFSETQ. CDR3 size: 14 residues. The CDR3 sequence: CASSPGHLHGELFF. DNA for the CDR3: TGCGCCAGCAGCCCCGGACACCTCCACGGGGAGCTGTTTTTT.

The chain is built from TRBV4-1 and TRBJ1-3, with D perhaps TRBD1 (5 bases). This CDR3 is 13 amino acids long. Germline V gene sequence: CDR1 MGHRA, CDR2 YSYEKL. V lost 0 bases and J lost 8, with 8 bases in between. The CDR3 protein is CASSQDGGHTIYF. The DNA for the CDR3 is TGCGCCAGCAGCCAAGATGGGGGACACACCATATATTTT.

The chain carries TRBV30 and TRBJ2-1; the D call may be TRBD1 or TRBD2 (6 bases each). Germline V gives CDR1 GTSNPN, CDR2 SVGIG (reference sequence). The CDR3 consists of 13 residues. V gave up 3 bases and J gave up 6 bases, with 12 bases separating them. CDR3 protein: CAWSNGGVNEQFF. The CDR3 DNA reads as TGTGCCTGGAGCAACGGGGGCGTCAATGAGCAGTTCTTC.